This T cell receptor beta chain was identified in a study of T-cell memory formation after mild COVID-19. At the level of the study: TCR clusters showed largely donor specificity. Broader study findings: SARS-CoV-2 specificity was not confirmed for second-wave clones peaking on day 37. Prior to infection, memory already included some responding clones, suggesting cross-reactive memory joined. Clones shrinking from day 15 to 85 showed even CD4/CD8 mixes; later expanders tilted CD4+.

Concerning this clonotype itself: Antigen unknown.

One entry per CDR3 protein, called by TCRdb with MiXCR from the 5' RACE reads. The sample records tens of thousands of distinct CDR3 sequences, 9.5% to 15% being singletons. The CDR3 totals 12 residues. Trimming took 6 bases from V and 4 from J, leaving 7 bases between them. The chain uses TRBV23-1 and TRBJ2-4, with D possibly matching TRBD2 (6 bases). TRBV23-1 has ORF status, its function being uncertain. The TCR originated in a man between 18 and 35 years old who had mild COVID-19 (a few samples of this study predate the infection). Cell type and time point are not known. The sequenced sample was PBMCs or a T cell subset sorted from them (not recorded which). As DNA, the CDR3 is TGCGCCAGCAGGGAGGGGAAAAACATTCAGTACTTC. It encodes CASREGKNIQYF.